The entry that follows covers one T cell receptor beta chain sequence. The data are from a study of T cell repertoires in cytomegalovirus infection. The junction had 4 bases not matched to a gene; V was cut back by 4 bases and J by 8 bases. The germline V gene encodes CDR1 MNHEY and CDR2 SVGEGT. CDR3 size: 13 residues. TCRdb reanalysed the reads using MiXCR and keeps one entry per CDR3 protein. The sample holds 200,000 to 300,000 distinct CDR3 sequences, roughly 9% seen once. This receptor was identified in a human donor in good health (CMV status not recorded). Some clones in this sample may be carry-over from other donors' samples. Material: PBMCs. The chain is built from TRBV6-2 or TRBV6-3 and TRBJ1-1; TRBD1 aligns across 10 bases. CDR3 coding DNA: TGTGCCAGCAGTTTGGGACAGGGGATCGAAGCTTTCTTT. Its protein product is CASSLGQGIEAFF.